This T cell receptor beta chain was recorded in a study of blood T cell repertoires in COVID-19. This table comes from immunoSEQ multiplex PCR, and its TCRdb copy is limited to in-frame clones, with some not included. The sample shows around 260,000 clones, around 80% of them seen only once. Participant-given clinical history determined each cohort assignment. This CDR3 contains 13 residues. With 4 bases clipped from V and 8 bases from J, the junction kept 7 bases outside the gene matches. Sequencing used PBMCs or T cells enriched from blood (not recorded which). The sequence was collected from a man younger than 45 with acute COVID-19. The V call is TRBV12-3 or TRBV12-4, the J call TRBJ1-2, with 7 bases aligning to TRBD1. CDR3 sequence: CASSSYRGKGYTF. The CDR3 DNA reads TGTGCCAGCAGTTCCTACAGGGGAAAAGGCTACACCTTC.